The 19 T cell receptor beta chains listed next were all sequenced from one sample in a study of shared clonotypes between healthy human individuals. Assay: immunoSEQ multiplex PCR; the TCRdb copy retains only in-frame clones and omits some. This sample has some 1.1 million clones; around 77% occur once, and the top ten carry roughly 0.82%. Specimen: memory CD4+ T cells from PBMCs. Sample subset: CD45RA-negative fraction. The receptor set was obtained from a man aged 18 to 29 in good health. Some clones in this sample may be carry-over from other donors' samples.

CDR3 coding DNA: TGCGCCAGCAGCCAAGATATCCTAGCGGTTGGGGGGGAGCTGTTTTTT. It encodes CASSQDILAVGGELFF. The chain joins TRBV4-1 to TRBJ2-2; 7 bases fit TRBD2. This CDR3 is built from 16 residues. Trimming at V came to 0 bases and at J to 8 bases, leaving 9 bases not matched to a gene. Germline-derived CDR1 and CDR2 are MGHRA and YSYEKL.

The J gene is TRBJ1-3, the V gene TRBV2; D call uncertain. The CDR3 sequence is 13 residues long. Looked up from germline, CDR1 is SNHLY and CDR2 is FYNNEI. V lost 1 base and J lost 4, with 5 bases in between. In DNA form, the CDR3 reads TGTGCCAGCAGTGAAGGCAGAGGAAACACCATATATTTT. Amino acid sequence: CASSEGRGNTIYF.

CDR3 residues: CASSLPGPYNEQFF. The CDR3 nucleotides are TGCGCCAGCAGCTTGCCGGGACCTTACAATGAGCAGTTCTTC. This chain connects TRBV5-1 to TRBJ2-1; either TRBD1 or TRBD2 may supply D (5 bases each). The CDR3 runs to 14 residues. Germline V gives CDR1 SGHRS, CDR2 YFSETQ. V shed 1 base and J shed 4 bases, with 9 bases lying between them.

The CDR3 region is CASSFILGGETQYF. The CDR3 DNA is TGTGCCAGCAGCTTCATACTCGGGGGAGAGACCCAGTACTTC. This chain links TRBV5-5 with TRBJ2-5, with a tentative D call TRBD2 (6 bases). The germline CDR1 and CDR2 sequences are SGHKS and YYEKEE (reference sequence). This CDR3 is built from 14 residues. The V and J ends lost 2 bases and 4 bases respectively, with 12 bases between them.

Details on this clone: Given a much more abundant clone one base away, this may be a read error. This CDR3 is also generated by other DNA sequences in the sample. This chain connects TRBV29-1 to TRBJ2-7; 12 bases fit TRBD1. Germline V gives CDR1 SQVTM, CDR2 ANQGSEA. The CDR3 covers 16 residues. This CDR3 reads CSVTGTGGQRWEEQYF. The CDR3 DNA follows: TGCAGCGTCACAGGGACAGGGGGCCAGAGGTGGGAAGAGCAGTACTTT.

This clone was counted only a few times. The CDR3 DNA sequence: TGTGCCAGCAGCTCCGAACATAATGAAAAACTGTTTTTT. Amino acid sequence: CASSSEHNEKLFF. The J gene is TRBJ1-4, the V gene TRBV7-9; D gene unclear. From germline, CDR1 is SEHNR and CDR2 FQNEAQ (reference sequence). The CDR3 extends over 13 amino acids. The ends were cut back, 4 bases at V and 4 bases at J, with 7 bases in the middle.

The gene calls are TRBV10-2 and TRBJ1-5; D is unclear. Germline CDR1 and CDR2: WSHSY and SAAADI. CDR3 length equals 15 residues. Trimming left V 7 bases short and J 1 base short, with 14 bases between. CDR3 sequence: CASTHTVQSNQPQHF. The CDR3 nucleotides are TGCGCCAGCACCCACACAGTCCAGAGCAATCAGCCCCAGCATTTT.

V usage is TRBV6-5 and J usage is TRBJ2-1; TRBD1 might be the D (6 bases). The germline V and J ends were trimmed by 5 bases and 7 bases, with 6 bases remaining between them. This CDR3 has 11 residues. CDR1 is MNHEY, CDR2 SVGAGI, per germline. CDR3 in DNA: TGTGCCAGCAGTCAGGGGAATGAGCAGTTCTTC. This codes for CASSQGNEQFF.

This clone was detected a few times. Other nucleotide sequences from this sample produce the same CDR3. The chain couples TRBV27 to TRBJ2-7; 9 nucleotides align to TRBD2. J gave up 1 base and V 6 bases, and 7 bases lay outside the gene matches. The CDR3 is 15 amino acids. Looked up from germline, CDR1 is MNHEY and CDR2 is SMNVEV (reference sequence). For the CDR3, the DNA is TGTGCCAGCAGCGAACCTAGCGGGACTTCCTACGAGCAGTACTTC. Its translation: CASSEPSGTSYEQYF.

The CDR3 here is CASSPIFRDGYGYTF. CDR3 bases: TGTGCCAGCTCACCCATTTTTCGGGACGGCTATGGCTACACCTTC. The V call is TRBV18, the J call TRBJ1-2; possibly TRBD1 for D (5 bases). Germline loops: CDR1 KGHSH, CDR2 LQKENI. V dropped 3 bases and J dropped 4 bases, with 15 bases sitting between them. The CDR3 has 15 amino acids.

This clone was observed a single time. This rearrangement joins TRBV2 to TRBJ1-1; D remains unclear. CDR1 is SNHLY and CDR2 is FYNNEI in the germline V gene. This CDR3 has 15 residues. Between the trimmed V and J ends, which lost 5 bases and 2 bases, there was a span of 15 bases. The DNA of the CDR3 is TGTGCCAGCAGTTCTGACTGGACGGGTAACACTGAAGCTTTCTTT. Its translation is CASSSDWTGNTEAFF.

At least ten counts were recorded for this clone. The V gene is TRBV25-1, the J gene TRBJ2-2; 9 bases are a match to TRBD1. The CDR3 covers 16 residues. Trimming removed 3 bases from V and 6 bases from J; junction bases left unmatched: 8. CDR1 MGHDK and CDR2 SYGVNS come from the germline V gene. CDR3 in amino acids: CASSDPGQGWAGELFF. The CDR3 region has the DNA TGTGCCAGCAGTGACCCGGGACAGGGATGGGCCGGGGAGCTGTTTTTT.

This sequence joins TRBV5-1 and TRBJ1-1; D not certain. Trimming cost V 0 bases and J 1 base, with 13 bases left between them. The germline gives CDR1 SGHRS, CDR2 YFSETQ. The CDR3 sequence is 16 residues long. In DNA form, the CDR3 reads TGCGCCAGCAGCTTGGTGGCGCCGGATCCGAACACTGAAGCTTTCTTT. This codes for CASSLVAPDPNTEAFF.

A word on this clone: Just one base apart from a much larger clone, this may be a read error. This chain connects TRBV6-1 to TRBJ2-7; the D is unclear. Germline V gene data show CDR1 as MNHNS and CDR2 as SASEGT. The V gene lost 5 bases and the J gene lost 3 bases, with 5 bases spanning the gap. The CDR3 has 11 residues. The CDR3 DNA reads as TGTGCCAGCAGTTCCGTCTACGAGCAGTACTTC. Protein sequence: CASSSVYEQYF.

This clone was seen a few times. In nucleotides, the CDR3 is TGTGCCTGGGTCCGGGACAGACCCTACGAGCAGTACTTC. This codes for CAWVRDRPYEQYF. The rearrangement joins TRBV30 to TRBJ2-7, with 7 bases identical to TRBD1. This CDR3 is built from 13 residues. V gave up 5 bases and J gave up 2 bases; unmatched junction bases: 6. CDR1 and CDR2 (germline): GTSNPN, SVGIG (reference sequence).

This chain links TRBV14 with TRBJ1-2, with D hard to call. Germline V gene data show CDR1 as SGHDN and CDR2 as FVKESK. The CDR3 is 13 residues long. Deletions cut 1 base from V and 7 bases from J, with 10 bases between. The CDR3 sequence is CASSQVWAGGYTF. The CDR3 DNA reads TGTGCCAGCAGCCAAGTCTGGGCGGGTGGCTACACCTTC.

The count of this clone is one. The chain couples TRBV5-8 to TRBJ1-5; D gene unclear. Trimming took off 1 base at V and 0 bases at J, with 8 bases between the two ends. Germline CDR1 and CDR2: SGHTS and YDEGEE. The CDR3 extends over 15 amino acids. Here the CDR3 reads CASSLSFYSNQPQHF. The CDR3 DNA reads as TGTGCCAGCAGCTTGAGTTTTTATAGCAATCAGCCCCAGCATTTT.

The chain recombines TRBV5-1 with TRBJ2-7, with 8 bases aligning to TRBD1. The CDR3 is made up of 16 amino acids. With V trimmed by 4 bases and J by 1 base, 10 bases remained unmatched. Germline V gene data show CDR1 as SGHRS and CDR2 as YFSETQ. The DNA of the CDR3 is TGCGCCAGCAGCGGACAACACGGGACAGGATCCTACGAGCAGTACTTC. This sequence encodes CASSGQHGTGSYEQYF.

This chain connects TRBV5-1 to TRBJ2-5, with 7 bases fitting TRBD1. The J call could be wrong; TRBJ2-7 is a better fit for the DNA end. The CDR3 runs to 14 residues. The germline gives CDR1 SGHRS, CDR2 YFSETQ. Here the CDR3 reads CASSFSQGAYEQYF. CDR3 sequence (DNA): TGCGCCAGCAGCTTCAGTCAGGGGGCCTACGAGCAGTACTTC.